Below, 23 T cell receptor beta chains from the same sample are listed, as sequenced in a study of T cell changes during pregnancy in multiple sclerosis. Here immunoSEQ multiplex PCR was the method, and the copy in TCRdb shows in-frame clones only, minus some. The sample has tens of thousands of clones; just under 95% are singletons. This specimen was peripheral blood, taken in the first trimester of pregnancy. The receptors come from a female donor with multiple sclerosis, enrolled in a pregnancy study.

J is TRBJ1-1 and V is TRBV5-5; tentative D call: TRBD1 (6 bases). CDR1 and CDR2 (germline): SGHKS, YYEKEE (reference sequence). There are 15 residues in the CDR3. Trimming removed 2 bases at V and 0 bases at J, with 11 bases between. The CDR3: CASSLVGALNTEAFF. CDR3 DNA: TGTGCCAGCAGCTTAGTGGGGGCTTTGAACACTGAAGCTTTCTTT. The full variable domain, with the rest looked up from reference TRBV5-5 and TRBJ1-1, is DAGVTQSPTHLIKTRGQQVTLRCSPISGHKSVSWYQQVLGQGPQFIFQYYEKEERGRGNFPDRFSARQFPNYSSELNVNALLLGDSALYLCASSLVGALNTEAFFGQGTRLTVV.

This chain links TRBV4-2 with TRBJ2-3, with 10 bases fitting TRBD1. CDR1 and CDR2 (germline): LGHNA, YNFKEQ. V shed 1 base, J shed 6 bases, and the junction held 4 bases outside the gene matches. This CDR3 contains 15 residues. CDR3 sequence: CASSQGQGALDTQYF. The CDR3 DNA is TGTGCCAGCAGCCAAGGACAGGGGGCTTTGGATACGCAGTATTTT.

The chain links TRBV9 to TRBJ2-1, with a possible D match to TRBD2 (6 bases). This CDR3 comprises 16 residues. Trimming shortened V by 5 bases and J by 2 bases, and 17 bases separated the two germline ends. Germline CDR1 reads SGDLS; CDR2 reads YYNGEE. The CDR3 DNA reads TGTGCCAGCAGTCCCCTTGGGGGGTTGACCTACAATGAGCAGTTCTTC. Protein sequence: CASSPLGGLTYNEQFF.

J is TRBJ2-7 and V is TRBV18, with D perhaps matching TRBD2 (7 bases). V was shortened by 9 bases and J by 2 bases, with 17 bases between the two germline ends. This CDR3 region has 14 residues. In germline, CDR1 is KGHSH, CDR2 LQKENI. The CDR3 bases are TGTGCCAGTCAGTGGGGGGGCGACCCCTACGAGCAGTACTTC. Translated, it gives CASQWGGDPYEQYF.

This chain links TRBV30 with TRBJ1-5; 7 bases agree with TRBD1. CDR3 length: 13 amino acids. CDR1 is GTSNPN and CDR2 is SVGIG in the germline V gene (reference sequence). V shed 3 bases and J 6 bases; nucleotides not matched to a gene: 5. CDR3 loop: CAWSDQGGQPQHF. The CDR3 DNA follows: TGTGCCTGGAGCGACCAGGGGGGTCAGCCCCAGCATTTT.

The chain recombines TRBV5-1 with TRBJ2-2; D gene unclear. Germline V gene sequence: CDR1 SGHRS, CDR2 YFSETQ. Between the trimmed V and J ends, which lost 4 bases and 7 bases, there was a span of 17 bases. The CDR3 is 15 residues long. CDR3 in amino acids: CASSMDAIPLGELFF. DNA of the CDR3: TGCGCCAGCAGCATGGACGCTATACCTCTCGGGGAGCTGTTTTTT.

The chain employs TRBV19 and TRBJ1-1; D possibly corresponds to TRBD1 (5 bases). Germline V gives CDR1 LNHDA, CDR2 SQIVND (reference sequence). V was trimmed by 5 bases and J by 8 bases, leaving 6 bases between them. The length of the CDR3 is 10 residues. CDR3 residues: CASSGGEAFF. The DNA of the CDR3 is TGTGCCAGTAGTGGGGGGGAAGCTTTCTTT.

For the CDR3, the DNA is TGCGCCAGCAGTGAAGCGGGGGGGACCTACGAGCAGTACTTC. This sequence encodes CASSEAGGTYEQYF. The chain employs TRBV10-2 and TRBJ2-7, with TRBD2 matching over 10 bases. Germline V gives CDR1 WSHSY, CDR2 SAAADI. The CDR3 is made up of 14 amino acids. The V segment lost 3 bases and the J segment 2 bases; nucleotides outside the gene matches: 1.

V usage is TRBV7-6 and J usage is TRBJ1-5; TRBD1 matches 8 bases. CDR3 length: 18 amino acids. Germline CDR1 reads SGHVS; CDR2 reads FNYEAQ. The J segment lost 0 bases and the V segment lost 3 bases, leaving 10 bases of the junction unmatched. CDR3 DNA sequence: TGTGCCAGCAGCTTGGACAGGGCAGACCCATATAGCAATCAGCCCCAGCATTTT. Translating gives CASSLDRADPYSNQPQHF.

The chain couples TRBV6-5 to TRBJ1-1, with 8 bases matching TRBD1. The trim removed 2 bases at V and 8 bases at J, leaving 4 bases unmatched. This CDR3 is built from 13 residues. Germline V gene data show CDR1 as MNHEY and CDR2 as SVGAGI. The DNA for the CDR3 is TGTGCCAGCAGTTACCTCGACAGGGGAGAAGCTTTCTTT. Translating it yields CASSYLDRGEAFF.

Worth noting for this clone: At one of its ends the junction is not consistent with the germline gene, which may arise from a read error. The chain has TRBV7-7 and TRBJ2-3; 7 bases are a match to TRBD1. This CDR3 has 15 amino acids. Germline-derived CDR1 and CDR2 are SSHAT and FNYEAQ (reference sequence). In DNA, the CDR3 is TGTGCCAGCAGCCCATCAGGACAGGCTATGGGGACGCAATATTTT. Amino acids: CASSPSGQAMGTQYF.

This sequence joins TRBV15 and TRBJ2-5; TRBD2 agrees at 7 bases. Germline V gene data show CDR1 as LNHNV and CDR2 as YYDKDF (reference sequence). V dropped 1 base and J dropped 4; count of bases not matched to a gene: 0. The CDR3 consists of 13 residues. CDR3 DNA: TGTGCCACCAGCAGAGGCGGGAGAGAGACCCAGTACTTC. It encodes CATSRGGRETQYF.

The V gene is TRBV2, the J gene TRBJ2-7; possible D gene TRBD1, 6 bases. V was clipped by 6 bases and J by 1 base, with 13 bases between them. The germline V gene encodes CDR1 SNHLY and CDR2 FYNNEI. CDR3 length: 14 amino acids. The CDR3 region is CASSLGQLSYEQYF. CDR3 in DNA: TGTGCCAGCAGCCTTGGACAGCTTTCCTACGAGCAGTACTTC.

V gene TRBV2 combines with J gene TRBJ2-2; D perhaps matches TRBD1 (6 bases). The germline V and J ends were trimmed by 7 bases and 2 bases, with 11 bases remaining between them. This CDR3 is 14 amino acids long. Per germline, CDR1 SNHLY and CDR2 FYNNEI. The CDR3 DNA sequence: TGTGCCAGCAACAGGGTACCTAACACCGGGGAGCTGTTTTTT. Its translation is CASNRVPNTGELFF.

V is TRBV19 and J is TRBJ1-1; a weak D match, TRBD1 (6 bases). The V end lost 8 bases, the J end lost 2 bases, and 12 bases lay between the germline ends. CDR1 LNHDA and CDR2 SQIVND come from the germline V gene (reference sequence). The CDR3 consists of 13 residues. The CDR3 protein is CASCRGANTEAFF. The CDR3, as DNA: TGTGCCAGTTGCAGGGGTGCAAACACTGAAGCTTTCTTT.

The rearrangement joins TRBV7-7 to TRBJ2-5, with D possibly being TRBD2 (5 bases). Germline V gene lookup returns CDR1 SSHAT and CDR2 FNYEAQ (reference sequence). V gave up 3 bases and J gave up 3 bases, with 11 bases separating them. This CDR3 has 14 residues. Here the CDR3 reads CASSFNFGEETQYF. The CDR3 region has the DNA TGTGCCAGCAGCTTTAATTTCGGGGAAGAGACCCAGTACTTC.

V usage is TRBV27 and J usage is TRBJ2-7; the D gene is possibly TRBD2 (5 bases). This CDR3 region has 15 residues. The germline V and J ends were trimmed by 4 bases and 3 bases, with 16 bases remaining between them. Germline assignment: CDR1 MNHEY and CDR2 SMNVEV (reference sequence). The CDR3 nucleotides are TGTGCCAGCAGTTCCCCCCGGAGCGGAAACTACGAGCAGTACTTC. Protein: CASSSPRSGNYEQYF.

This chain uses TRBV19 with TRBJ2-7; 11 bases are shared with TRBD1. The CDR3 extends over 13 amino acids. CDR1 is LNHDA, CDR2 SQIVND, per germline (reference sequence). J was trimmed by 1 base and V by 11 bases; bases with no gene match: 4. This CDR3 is CASRDRGSYEQYF. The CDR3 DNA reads TGTGCCTCCCGGGACAGGGGGTCCTACGAGCAGTACTTC.

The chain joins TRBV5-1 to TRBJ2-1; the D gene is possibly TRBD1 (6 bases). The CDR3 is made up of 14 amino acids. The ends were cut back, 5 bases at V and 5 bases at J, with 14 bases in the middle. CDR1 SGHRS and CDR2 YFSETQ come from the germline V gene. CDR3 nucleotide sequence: TGCGCCAGCAGTCGAAGACAGGCCCACAATGAGCAGTTCTTC. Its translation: CASSRRQAHNEQFF.

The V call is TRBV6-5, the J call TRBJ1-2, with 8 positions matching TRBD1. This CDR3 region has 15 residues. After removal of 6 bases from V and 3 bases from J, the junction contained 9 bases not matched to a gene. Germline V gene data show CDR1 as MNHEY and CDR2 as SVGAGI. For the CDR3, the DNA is TGTGCCAGCAGACGGGGCGACAGGGGAGACTATGGCTACACCTTC. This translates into CASRRGDRGDYGYTF.

The CDR3 nucleotides read TGCGCCAGCAGCTTGGCCAAACAGGCTTACAATTCACCCCTCCACTTT. Translated, it gives CASSLAKQAYNSPLHF. This rearrangement joins TRBV5-1 to TRBJ1-6; possible D gene TRBD1, 5 bases. Germline V gene data show CDR1 as SGHRS and CDR2 as YFSETQ. This CDR3 is 16 amino acids long. V dropped 0 bases and J dropped 7 bases, with 14 bases sitting between them.

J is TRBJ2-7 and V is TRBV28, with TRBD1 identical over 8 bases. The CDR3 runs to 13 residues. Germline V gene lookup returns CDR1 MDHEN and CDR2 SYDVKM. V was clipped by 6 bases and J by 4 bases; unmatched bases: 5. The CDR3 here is CASSRTGLYEQYF. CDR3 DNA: TGTGCCAGCAGCCGGACAGGGCTGTACGAGCAGTACTTC.

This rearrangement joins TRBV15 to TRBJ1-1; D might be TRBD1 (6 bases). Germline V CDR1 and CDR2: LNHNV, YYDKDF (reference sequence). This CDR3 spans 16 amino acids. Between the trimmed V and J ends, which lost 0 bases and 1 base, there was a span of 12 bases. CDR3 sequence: CATSREPQGTNTEAFF. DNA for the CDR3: TGTGCCACCAGCAGAGAGCCCCAGGGGACGAACACTGAAGCTTTCTTT.